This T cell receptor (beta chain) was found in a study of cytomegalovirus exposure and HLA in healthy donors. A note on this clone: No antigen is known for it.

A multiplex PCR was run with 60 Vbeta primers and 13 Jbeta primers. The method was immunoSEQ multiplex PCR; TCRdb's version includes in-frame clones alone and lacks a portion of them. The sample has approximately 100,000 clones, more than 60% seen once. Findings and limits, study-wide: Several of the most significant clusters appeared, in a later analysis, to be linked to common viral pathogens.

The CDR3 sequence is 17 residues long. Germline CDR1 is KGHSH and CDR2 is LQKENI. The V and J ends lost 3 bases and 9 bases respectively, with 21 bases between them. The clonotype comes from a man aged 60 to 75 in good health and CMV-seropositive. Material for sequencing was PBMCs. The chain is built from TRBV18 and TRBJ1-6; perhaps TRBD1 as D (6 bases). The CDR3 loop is CASSPLQGPGRFSPLHF. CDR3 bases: TGTGCCAGCTCACCGCTACAGGGCCCGGGAAGGTTTTCACCCCTCCACTTT.